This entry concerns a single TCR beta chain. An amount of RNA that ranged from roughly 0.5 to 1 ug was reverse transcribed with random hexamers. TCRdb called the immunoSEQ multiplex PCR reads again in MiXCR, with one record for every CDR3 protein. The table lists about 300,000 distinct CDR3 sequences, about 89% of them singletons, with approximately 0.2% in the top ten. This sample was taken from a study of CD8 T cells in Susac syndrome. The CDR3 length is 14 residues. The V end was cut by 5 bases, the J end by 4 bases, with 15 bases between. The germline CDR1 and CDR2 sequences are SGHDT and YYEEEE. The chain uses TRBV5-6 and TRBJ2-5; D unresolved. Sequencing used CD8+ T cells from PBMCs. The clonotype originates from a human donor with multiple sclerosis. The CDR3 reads CASSWFVWRETQYF. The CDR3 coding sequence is TGTGCCAGCAGTTGGTTTGTCTGGCGAGAGACCCAGTACTTC.